A selection of T cell receptor beta chains follows, all from one sample in a study of T-cell reconstitution after alpha-beta-depleted transplantation in children. TCRdb ran MiXCR on the PCR reads and lists one entry per CDR3 protein. This sample has hundreds of thousands of distinct CDR3 sequences; around 12% occur once, and the top ten carry around 0.79%. The sample was PBMCs, taken before TCRalphabeta/CD19-depleted stem cell transplant. The receptors here all came from a girl aged 2-10 years with congenital amegakaryocytic thrombocytopenia, due to receive a stem cell transplant. Each CDR3 is given with its conserved first and last residue. The D gene is left open where the match is weak. The size entry is marked missing in some rows and otherwise reads once, few, many or a size class.

CDR3aa	CDR3nt	d_gene	j_gene	abundance	v_gene
CASSLAPTSGYNEQFF	TGCGCCAGCAGCTTGGCCCCGACTAGCGGGTACAATGAGCAGTTCTTC	TRBD2	TRBJ2-1	once	TRBV5-1
CASSLVGIYEQYF	TGCGCCAGCAGCTTGGTTGGGATTTACGAGCAGTACTTC	NA	TRBJ2-7	many	TRBV5-1
CSVSGTTNTEAFF	TGCAGCGTGTCCGGGACAACTAACACTGAAGCTTTCTTT	NA	TRBJ1-1	many	TRBV29-1
CASSSGTTGEKLFF	TGTGCCAGCAGCTCTGGGACAACTGGTGAAAAACTGTTTTTT	NA	TRBJ1-4	many	TRBV7-6
CASSLRAGSTDTQYF	TGTGCCAGCAGCCTTCGGGCAGGGAGTACAGATACGCAGTATTTT	NA	TRBJ2-3	many	TRBV7-2
CASSETSWGSLKADTQYF	TGCGCCAGCAGCGAAACGTCCTGGGGGAGCCTTAAGGCAGATACGCAGTATTTT	NA	TRBJ2-3	few	TRBV5-1
CASSFRPLGLAGEYTGELFF	TGCGCCAGCAGCTTCCGCCCCCTTGGACTAGCGGGAGAGTACACCGGGGAGCTGTTTTTT	TRBD2	TRBJ2-2	NA	TRBV5-1
CSVRGLAGTDTQYF	TGCAGCGTCCGTGGACTAGCGGGCACAGATACGCAGTATTTT	TRBD2	TRBJ2-3	few	TRBV29-1
CSGLAGNTDTQYF	TGCAGTGGCCTAGCGGGGAACACAGATACGCAGTATTTT	TRBD2	TRBJ2-3	few	TRBV20-1
CASSSGPKTENTQYF	TGTGCCAGCAGCTCCGGTCCAAAAACGGAAAATACGCAGTATTTT	NA	TRBJ2-3	NA	TRBV5-5
CASGHGGHSVQETQYF	TGTGCCAGCGGGCATGGTGGACACTCCGTTCAAGAGACCCAGTACTTC	NA	TRBJ2-5	NA	TRBV28
CAISESGGGSTDTQYF	TGTGCCATCAGTGAGTCGGGGGGAGGTAGCACAGATACGCAGTATTTT	NA	TRBJ2-3	few	TRBV10-3
CSARTFFDEQYF	TGCAGTGCCCGGACCTTCTTCGACGAGCAGTACTTC	NA	TRBJ2-7	many	TRBV20-1
CASRLLANTGELFF	TGTGCCAGCAGACTACTAGCTAACACCGGGGAGCTGTTTTTT	NA	TRBJ2-2	many	TRBV12-3/TRBV12-4
CASSPSGSLAYEQYF	TGCGCCAGCAGCCCTAGCGGGAGTCTGGCATACGAGCAGTACTTC	TRBD2	TRBJ2-7	few	TRBV5-1
CASSGLRGAMMDTGELFF	TGTGCCAGCAGTGGGTTAAGGGGCGCAATGATGGACACCGGGGAGCTGTTTTTT	NA	TRBJ2-2	NA	TRBV7-3
CASRGQTTPYTIYF	TGTGCCAGCAGGGGACAGACAACCCCTTACACCATATATTTT	TRBD1	TRBJ1-3	many	TRBV28
CASSPSTTYNEQFF	TGTGCCAGCAGCCCAAGTACGACCTACAATGAGCAGTTCTTC	NA	TRBJ2-1	many	TRBV7-2
CAISEVGVSGDAYEQYF	TGTGCCATCAGTGAGGTCGGAGTTAGCGGCGACGCCTACGAGCAGTACTTC	NA	TRBJ2-7	few	TRBV10-3
CSAGLGKGYYGYTF	TGCAGTGCTGGCCTAGGGAAGGGTTACTATGGCTACACCTTC	NA	TRBJ1-2	many	TRBV20-1